Listed here are 20 T cell receptor beta chains from one sample, sequenced in a study of glioma-infiltrating T cells. TCR alpha and beta CDR3 regions were amplified from RNA using iRepertoire nested multiplex PCR. TCRdb re-called the multiplex PCR reads with MiXCR, one entry per CDR3 protein. The sample lists about 400,000 distinct CDR3 sequences; roughly 41% were seen once. The sequencing sample was made of glioma tissue, nonneoplastic brain tissue, or PBMCs (not recorded which). Every receptor here comes from a human donor with low-grade glioma or glioblastoma, undergoing nonglioma brain surgery, or in good health (not recorded which).

This chain connects TRBV7-2 to TRBJ2-1; TRBD2 matches 12 bases. Germline V gives CDR1 SGHTA, CDR2 FQGNSA. Trimming cost V 4 bases and J 2 bases; bases outside gene matches: 3. This CDR3 is built from 16 residues. This CDR3 reads CASSYGLAGTYNEQFF. CDR3 DNA sequence: TGTGCCAGCAGCTATGGACTAGCGGGAACCTACAATGAGCAGTTCTTC. The whole variable domain, remainder taken from reference TRBV7-2 and TRBJ2-1, is GAGVSQSPSNKVTEKGKDVELRCDPISGHTALYWYRQSLGQGLEFLIYFQGNSAPDKSGLPSDRFSAERTGGSVSTLTIQRTQQEDSAVYLCASSYGLAGTYNEQFFGPGTRLTVL.

J is TRBJ1-1 and V is TRBV4-3; TRBD1 is a possible D gene (5 bases). The germline CDR1 and CDR2 sequences are LGHNA and YSLEER. This CDR3 spans 16 amino acids. V was trimmed by 2 bases and J by 1 base, leaving 14 bases between them. The CDR3 DNA reads as TGCGCCAGCAGCCAAACGACGGGACGCCAGAACACTGAAGCTTTCTTT. Translated, it gives CASSQTTGRQNTEAFF.

The chain links TRBV20-1 to TRBJ1-1; a weak D match, TRBD1 (5 bases). Deletions cut 5 bases from V and 1 base from J, with 14 bases between. The CDR3 loop spans 14 amino acids. Germline values: CDR1 DFQATT, CDR2 SNEGSKA (reference sequence). DNA for the CDR3: TGCAGTGCTGGATCACACGGGGCGAACACTGAAGCTTTCTTT. Its translation is CSAGSHGANTEAFF.

The chain employs TRBV7-2 and TRBJ2-3; the match to TRBD2 covers 9 bases. The germline V gene encodes CDR1 SGHTA and CDR2 FQGNSA. CDR3 size: 16 residues. V was clipped by 5 bases and J by 0 bases; unmatched bases: 6. The CDR3: CASSPGTSQSTDTQYF. The CDR3 DNA follows: TGTGCCAGCAGCCCCGGGACTAGCCAAAGCACAGATACGCAGTATTTT.

A remark on this clonotype: One end of the junction does not line up with germline, which may come from a read error. The CDR3 reads CASSPRTSVSYNEKFF. For the CDR3, the DNA is TGTGCCAGCAGCCCACGGACTAGCGTGTCCTACAATGAGAAGTTCTTC. V is TRBV7-9 and J is TRBJ2-1; the match to TRBD2 covers 9 bases. Germline CDR1 is SEHNR and CDR2 is FQNEAQ (reference sequence). This CDR3 has 16 residues. Drawing the rest from reference TRBV7-9 and TRBJ2-1, the complete variable domain is DTGVSQNPRHKITKRGQNVTFRCDPISEHNRLYWYRQTLGQGPEFLTYFQNEAQLEKSRLLSDRFSAERPKGSFSTLEIQRTEQGDSAMYLCASSPRTSVSYNEKFFGPGTRLTVL.

The rearrangement joins TRBV20-1 to TRBJ2-1; 11 bases match TRBD2. This CDR3 has 14 amino acids. The V segment lost 3 bases and the J segment 6 bases; nucleotides outside the gene matches: 4. Germline CDR1 reads DFQATT; CDR2 reads SNEGSKA (reference sequence). CDR3 amino acids: CSARRTSGSNEQFF. The CDR3 nucleotides read TGCAGTGCTAGGCGTACTAGCGGGAGCAATGAGCAGTTCTTC.

This rearrangement joins TRBV20-1 to TRBJ2-7; D is unclear. The length of the CDR3 is 12 residues. V was clipped by 4 bases and J by 3 bases, with 10 bases between them. Germline CDR1 is DFQATT and CDR2 is SNEGSKA (reference sequence). The CDR3 protein is CSATISSYEQYF. The CDR3 coding sequence is TGCAGTGCTACGATATCGAGCTACGAGCAGTACTTC.

The table lists this clonotype with a count of one. V usage is TRBV20-1 and J usage is TRBJ2-3; the D gene is possibly TRBD2 (7 bases). Germline V lookup: CDR1 DFQATT, CDR2 SNEGSKA (reference sequence). V was cut by 5 bases and J by 5 bases, with 17 bases left in between. CDR3 length: 14 residues. The CDR3 sequence is CSAPRGGGGDTQYF. CDR3 nucleotide sequence: TGCAGTGCTCCCCGGGGCGGGGGCGGAGATACGCAGTATTTT.

This clonotype was picked up a small number of times. The chain recombines TRBV20-1 with TRBJ2-3; D remains ambiguous. Germline V gene lookup returns CDR1 DFQATT and CDR2 SNEGSKA (reference sequence). The V and J ends lost 6 bases and 1 base respectively, with 20 bases between them. CDR3 length: 16 amino acids. The CDR3 here is CSADRSAPPRTDTQYF. In DNA, the CDR3 is TGCAGTGCCGATAGATCCGCACCTCCACGCACAGATACGCAGTATTTT.

The CDR3 bases are TGCAGTGCTAGAGATCCGGGACTGCTCTCCTACGAGCAGTACTTC. Its protein product is CSARDPGLLSYEQYF. The rearrangement links TRBV20-1 to TRBJ2-7; TRBD2 might be the D (6 bases). V lost 0 bases and J lost 0, with 12 bases in between. This CDR3 is built from 15 residues. Germline CDR1 DFQATT, CDR2 SNEGSKA (reference sequence).

Details on this clonotype: This clone may be a read error of a much larger clone one base away. The chain combines TRBV6-5 with TRBJ2-1, with D hard to call. The CDR3 is made up of 15 amino acids. The germline V gene encodes CDR1 MNHEY and CDR2 SVGAGI. CDR3 sequence (DNA): TGTGCCAGCGGTTACCCCTTTGGGAAAGTTAGGGAGCAGTTCTTC. This sequence encodes CASGYPFGKVREQFF.

The chain couples TRBV19 to TRBJ2-7, with 12 bases that match TRBD2. Germline trimming cut 5 bases from V and 5 bases from J; bases unmatched to any gene: 7. Looked up from germline, CDR1 is LNHDA and CDR2 is SQIVND (reference sequence). The CDR3 sequence is 15 residues long. The CDR3 is CASSPRTSGADEQYF. In DNA form, the CDR3 reads TGTGCCAGTAGTCCTCGGACTAGCGGGGCCGACGAGCAGTACTTC.

This clonotype occurred a few times. This chain uses TRBV4-1 with TRBJ1-2; D not resolved. Germline V gene sequence: CDR1 MGHRA, CDR2 YSYEKL. V was pared by 0 bases and J by 2 bases, with 10 bases between. This CDR3 spans 15 amino acids. In DNA, the CDR3 is TGCGCCAGCAGCCAAGATCTTTCCCCCAACTATGGCTACACCTTC. Translation: CASSQDLSPNYGYTF.

This chain joins TRBV28 and TRBJ2-7; tentative D call: TRBD1 (5 bases). The CDR3 extends over 14 amino acids. The germline V gene has CDR1 MDHEN and CDR2 SYDVKM. With 8 bases removed from V and 3 bases from J, the gap between germline ends came to 17 bases. The CDR3 DNA sequence: TGTGCCAGCCGTCCTCAGGGTTTAGGCTACGAGCAGTACTTC. Protein product: CASRPQGLGYEQYF. The full variable domain, with the rest looked up from reference TRBV28 and TRBJ2-7, is DVKVTQSSRYLVKRTGEKVFLECVQDMDHENMFWYRQDPGLGLRLIYFSYDVKMKEKGDIPEGYSVSREKKERFSLILESASTNQTSMYLCASRPQGLGYEQYFGPGTRLTVT.

A few counts support this clonotype. The chain carries TRBV28 and TRBJ1-2; 9 nucleotides line up with TRBD1. There are 17 residues in the CDR3. Germline CDR1 is MDHEN and CDR2 is SYDVKM. V was pared by 2 bases and J by 7 bases, with 14 bases of the junction left unmatched. CDR3 coding DNA: TGTGCCAGCAGTTTAAGGGCCCGAGGGACAGGGTCTACTGGCTACACCTTC. Protein: CASSLRARGTGSTGYTF.

This clonotype was detected only a few times. This sequence joins TRBV4-3 and TRBJ1-5, with a tentative D call TRBD1 (6 bases). The V end lost 8 bases, the J end lost 8 bases, and 25 bases lay between the germline ends. The CDR3 is 16 amino acids. Germline V lookup: CDR1 LGHNA, CDR2 YSLEER. The CDR3 protein is CASRRARTDESEPQHF. CDR3 in DNA: TGCGCCAGCCGAAGGGCGCGGACAGACGAATCAGAGCCCCAGCATTTT.

This clonotype was counted a few times. The rearrangement uses TRBV20-1 and TRBJ2-1; 12 bases map to TRBD2. V shed 6 bases, J shed 2 bases, and the junction held 26 bases outside the gene matches. The CDR3 length is 22 residues. The germline V gene has CDR1 DFQATT and CDR2 SNEGSKA (reference sequence). In DNA, the CDR3 is TGCAGTGCGACATTTCAACTCCCCGGGCTAGCGGGAGGGCCGGGTCCCTACAATGAGCAGTTCTTC. This encodes CSATFQLPGLAGGPGPYNEQFF.

With regard to this clonotype: Since no conserved phenylalanine or tryptophan closes the CDR3, a read error is the likely cause. J is TRBJ1-1 and V is TRBV11-2; no definite D call. The CDR3 has 13 residues. V lost 5 bases and J 7 bases, leaving 14 bases between the germline ends. Germline V gene lookup returns CDR1 SGHAT and CDR2 FQNNGV. The CDR3 loop reads CASSQVPYDEAFS. The DNA of the CDR3 is TGTGCCAGCAGCCAGGTCCCTTACGATGAAGCTTTCTCT.

The rearrangement uses TRBV18 and TRBJ1-2; TRBD1 might be the D (6 bases). Deletions cut 6 bases from V and 8 bases from J, with 22 bases between. CDR3 length equals 15 residues. The germline V gene encodes CDR1 KGHSH and CDR2 LQKENI. The CDR3 DNA reads TGTGCCAGCTCCCCTCTACAGGGTGGGGAAGGAGGCTACACCTTC. As protein: CASSPLQGGEGGYTF.

This clonotype occurred many times. V and J are TRBV27 and TRBJ1-1; no clear D gene. The CDR3 loop spans 12 amino acids. Trimming shortened V by 1 base and J by 10 bases, and 10 bases separated the two germline ends. Looked up from germline, CDR1 is MNHEY and CDR2 is SMNVEV (reference sequence). This chain's CDR3 is CASSLLGQVAFF. DNA for the CDR3: TGTGCCAGCAGTTTATTAGGCCAGGTAGCTTTCTTT.